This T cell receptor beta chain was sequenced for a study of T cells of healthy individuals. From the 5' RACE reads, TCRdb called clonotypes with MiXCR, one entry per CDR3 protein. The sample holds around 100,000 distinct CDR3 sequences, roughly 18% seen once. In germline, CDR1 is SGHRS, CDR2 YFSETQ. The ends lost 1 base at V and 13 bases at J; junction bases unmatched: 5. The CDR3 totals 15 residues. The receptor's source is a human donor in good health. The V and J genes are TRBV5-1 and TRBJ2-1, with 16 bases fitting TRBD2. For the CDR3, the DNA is TGCGCCAGCAGCTTGCGGGGGACTAGCGGGAGGGCCCAGTTCTTC. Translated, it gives CASSLRGTSGRAQFF.